This T cell receptor (beta chain) was recovered during a study of CD8+CD57+ T cells in acquired aplastic anemia. General study findings and limits: Patients and controls shared about 30 CD8+ CDR3 sequences, which appeared highly expressed in patients and within their immunodominant clones. Controls and patients did not differ significantly in CD8+ Simpson's diversity.

Investigators profiled TCR beta VDJ and CDR3 from genomic DNA template. TCRdb itself ran the reads through MiXCR, one entry per CDR3 protein. The data hold approximately 220,000 distinct CDR3 sequences, with under 55% observed a single time. This clonotype is a singleton in its sample. Its target is unknown. Since a much larger clone is just one base distant, this may be a read error. The germline V and J ends were trimmed by 0 bases and 10 bases, with 7 bases remaining between them. The length of the CDR3 is 12 residues. CDR1 is LGHNT, CDR2 FRNRAP, per germline. Patients chosen for sequencing had shown CD8+CD57+ cell expansion by flow cytometry. Each patient carried a diagnosis of severe acquired aplastic anemia.

The rearrangement uses TRBV12-5 and TRBJ2-1; D remains unclear. Sequencing was performed on sorted CD4+, CD8+, or CD8+CD57+ T cells (not recorded which) from PBMCs. The origin of this receptor is a human donor with aplastic anemia. The CDR3 coding sequence is TGTGCTAGTGGTTTGGTACTGAGCGAGCAGTTCTTC. Protein sequence: CASGLVLSEQFF.